The 3 T cell receptor beta chains reported below all come from one sample, sequenced in a study of cytomegalovirus exposure and HLA in healthy donors. This PCR relied on a set of 60 Vbeta primers and 13 Jbeta primers. TCRdb's table, derived via immunoSEQ multiplex PCR, lists solely in-frame clones and lacks some. This table lists approximately 37,000 clones. The source material was PBMCs. Receptors were obtained from a male donor in good health and CMV-seronegative.

CDR3 DNA sequence: TGTGCCAGCAGCTTGGTACAGGGATCCGGAAACACCATATATTTT. It translates to CASSLVQGSGNTIYF. The V gene is TRBV5-4, the J gene TRBJ1-3, with a weak D call TRBD1 (6 bases). From germline, CDR1 is SGHNT and CDR2 YYREEE (reference sequence). Trimming pared 0 bases from V and 4 bases from J, leaving 11 bases between. The CDR3 spans 15 residues.

CDR3 region: CASSEPGLAGETQYF. CDR3 in DNA: TGTGCCAGCAGTGAACCCGGACTAGCTGGAGAGACCCAGTACTTC. The rearrangement links TRBV25-1 to TRBJ2-5; TRBD2 agrees at 8 bases. The CDR3 loop spans 15 amino acids. The germline V gene has CDR1 MGHDK and CDR2 SYGVNS. J lost 4 bases, V lost 2 bases, and 6 bases had no gene match.

The chain employs TRBV6-5 and TRBJ1-5, with D perhaps TRBD1 (6 bases). The ends were cut back, 5 bases at V and 5 bases at J, with 13 bases in the middle. From germline, CDR1 is MNHEY and CDR2 SVGAGI. The CDR3 covers 14 residues. The CDR3 nucleotides read TGTGCCAGCAGTCATGGGACAAGAGATCAGCCCCAGCATTTT. This translates into CASSHGTRDQPQHF.